A selection of T cell receptor beta chains follows, all from one sample in a study of blood T cell repertoires in COVID-19. Measured with immunoSEQ multiplex PCR; TCRdb has only the in-frame clones, and not every one. The profile shows approximately 440,000 clones, roughly nine tenths of them singletons. Sequences were obtained from PBMCs or T cells enriched from blood (not recorded which). These receptor sequences come from a woman under 30 who had recovered from COVID-19. Both conserved end residues are part of each CDR3. Fields, in order: CDR3 protein, J gene, V gene.

CASSPGDRDTQYF,TRBJ2-3,TRBV28
CASSYGTNQPQHF,TRBJ1-5,TRBV5-6
CASSLRRGETQYF,TRBJ2-5,TRBV4-1
CASSQDWGQGYEQYF,TRBJ2-7,TRBV3-1/TRBV3-2
CASSEGQGVTEAFF,TRBJ1-1,TRBV6-1
CAWSVWMGGSGNTIYF,TRBJ1-3,TRBV30
CASSGWTDNSPLHF,TRBJ1-6,TRBV28
CASSRGEGEQFF,TRBJ2-1,TRBV19
CASSQDRGSGNTIYF,TRBJ1-3,TRBV14
CASSLQDRGEQYF,TRBJ2-7,TRBV5-1
CASSPRTGRDEAFF,TRBJ1-1,TRBV27
CAWSPDRNTEAFF,TRBJ1-1,TRBV30
CATSRKGGGVAAFF,TRBJ1-1,TRBV15
CAWKSLREVDTIYF,TRBJ1-3,TRBV30
CASSLGGEGAIDTQYF,TRBJ2-3,TRBV5-4
CASSPETSGGVTQYF,TRBJ2-5,TRBV3-1/TRBV3-2
CASSQAMLDRGNEKLFF,TRBJ1-4,TRBV4-2
CAWSWGRGGTDTQYF,TRBJ2-3,TRBV30
CAWEPQGAETQYF,TRBJ2-5,TRBV30
CASSGTGVEETQYF,TRBJ2-5,TRBV19
CAWSAEGEYGYTF,TRBJ1-2,TRBV30
CASSPTGGHGYTF,TRBJ1-2,TRBV19
CASSLIGAELLSSSGANVLTF,TRBJ2-6,TRBV23-1
CASSLAGWGPFDNEQYF,TRBJ2-7,TRBV7-9
CATRDRAEGANVLTF,TRBJ2-6,TRBV10-3
CASGPFSYNEQFF,TRBJ2-1,TRBV5-8
CASSLDQGNYGYTF,TRBJ1-2,TRBV5-1
CASSPTATGANVLTF,TRBJ2-6,TRBV18
CASSLRAVEGNTEAFF,TRBJ1-1,TRBV5-1
CASSHPGDVNIQYF,TRBJ2-4,TRBV7-8
CASSHGQGQYF,TRBJ2-5,TRBV27
CASSLLAPETQYF,TRBJ2-5,TRBV7-6
CSVVYYRGYEQYF,TRBJ2-7,TRBV29-1
CASRRGSGELFF,TRBJ2-2,TRBV2
CASSLYTGTANTEAFF,TRBJ1-1,TRBV5-6
CASSSTFSGGAGETQYF,TRBJ2-5,TRBV4-1
CASSSGLRTQYF,TRBJ2-5,TRBV28
CASRTGTGGIDQPQHF,TRBJ1-5,TRBV5-5
CASSLAGQGAEDGYTF,TRBJ1-2,TRBV5-1
CASSQQLSSYNSPLHF,TRBJ1-6,TRBV5-1
CASSSPDPGGTGELFF,TRBJ2-2,TRBV28
CASSLTLGLAGHTDTQYF,TRBJ2-3,TRBV27
CAWSVLGRVNTEAFF,TRBJ1-1,TRBV30
CASSLESTYGYTF,TRBJ1-2,TRBV7-8
CASSPRQGSYNEQFF,TRBJ2-1,TRBV5-1
CSVAGTGKKGGTGELFF,TRBJ2-2,TRBV29-1
CASSPKLAGGKGRNEQFF,TRBJ2-1,TRBV18
CASSLVRVGTEAFF,TRBJ1-1,TRBV28
CAWSAGTDGVGNTIYF,TRBJ1-3,TRBV30
CASSPLAGGMGEQFF,TRBJ2-1,TRBV18
CASSQEMADYGYTF,TRBJ1-2,TRBV3-1/TRBV3-2
CASSLQGNTIYF,TRBJ1-3,TRBV12-3/TRBV12-4
CASSQGNSIRGGYTF,TRBJ1-2,TRBV3-1/TRBV3-2
CARSFSGVPYNEQFF,TRBJ2-1,TRBV7-5
CASSPRQGSNTEAFF,TRBJ1-1,TRBV11-2
CASSSLLRNTQYF,TRBJ2-3,TRBV27
CASTPRGGEREKLFF,TRBJ1-4,TRBV9